A selection of T cell receptor beta chains follows, all from one sample in a study of early T cells in non-severe SARS-CoV-2 infection. TCRdb independently ran MiXCR on the 5' RACE reads; one entry per CDR3 protein. In the table there are 55,000 to 75,000 distinct CDR3 sequences, approximately 10% of which are singletons. The sequenced sample consisted of whole blood. The source is an adult who was a healthcare worker with PCR-confirmed SARS-CoV-2 infection or an uninfected control (not recorded which). The CDR3 runs from the conserved cysteine through the conserved F or W. Fields, in order: V gene, J gene, clone size, D gene, CDR3 length, CDR3 DNA, CDR3 protein. A D gene is named only where the DNA matches it firmly. Clone size is stated in some rows and not others, as once, few, many or a class when expanded.

V gene: TRBV2; J gene: TRBJ2-5; clone size: many; D gene: .; CDR3 length: 16; CDR3 DNA: TGTGCCAGCAGTGAAGCGCTTGGTAGCGGCCAAGAGACCCAGTACTTC; CDR3 protein: CASSEALGSGQETQYF
V gene: TRBV4-1; J gene: TRBJ2-1; clone size: few; D gene: TRBD2; CDR3 length: 17; CDR3 DNA: TGCGCCAGCAGCCAAGGGAGGATTCTAGCGGGAGGGTATGAGCAGTTCTTC; CDR3 protein: CASSQGRILAGGYEQFF
V gene: TRBV19; J gene: TRBJ2-1; clone size: .; D gene: TRBD2; CDR3 length: 18; CDR3 DNA: TGTGCCAGTAGTATAGATCGGCCAGCGGGAGGTCGTTTGAATGAGCAGTTCTTC; CDR3 protein: CASSIDRPAGGRLNEQFF
V gene: TRBV10-3; J gene: TRBJ2-3; clone size: many; D gene: .; CDR3 length: 14; CDR3 DNA: TGTGCCATCAGTGTTGGAGGGCCCACAGATACGCAGTATTTT; CDR3 protein: CAISVGGPTDTQYF
V gene: TRBV7-2; J gene: TRBJ2-3; clone size: many; D gene: .; CDR3 length: 15; CDR3 DNA: TGTGCCAGCAGCTTATTTAAGGGCCGCACAGATACGCAGTATTTT; CDR3 protein: CASSLFKGRTDTQYF
V gene: TRBV6-6; J gene: TRBJ1-2; clone size: many; D gene: .; CDR3 length: 14; CDR3 DNA: TGTGCCAGCACCTACGGAGAGGAGTTCTATGGCTACACCTTC; CDR3 protein: CASTYGEEFYGYTF
V gene: TRBV6-6; J gene: TRBJ2-3; clone size: many; D gene: TRBD2; CDR3 length: 16; CDR3 DNA: TGTGCCAGCAGTTACTCGAAAACTAGCGGAACAGATACGCAGTATTTT; CDR3 protein: CASSYSKTSGTDTQYF
V gene: TRBV6-2/TRBV6-3; J gene: TRBJ1-1; clone size: few; D gene: TRBD1; CDR3 length: 13; CDR3 DNA: TGTGCCAGCAGTTTCCGCGACAGGGGGAAGGCTTTCTTT; CDR3 protein: CASSFRDRGKAFF
V gene: TRBV28; J gene: TRBJ2-7; clone size: .; D gene: .; CDR3 length: 14; CDR3 DNA: TGTGCCAGCAGTGGACCGGGACAACCCTACGAGCAGTACTTC; CDR3 protein: CASSGPGQPYEQYF
V gene: TRBV2; J gene: TRBJ2-1; clone size: many; D gene: TRBD2; CDR3 length: 13; CDR3 DNA: TGTGCCAGCAGACTAGCGGCCTACAATGAGCAGTTCTTC; CDR3 protein: CASRLAAYNEQFF
V gene: TRBV10-3; J gene: TRBJ2-4; clone size: many; D gene: .; CDR3 length: 13; CDR3 DNA: TGTGCCATCTCGGACGGGAGTAAAAACATTCAGTACTTC; CDR3 protein: CAISDGSKNIQYF
V gene: TRBV28; J gene: TRBJ2-3; clone size: few; D gene: TRBD2; CDR3 length: 14; CDR3 DNA: TGTGCCAGCAGTTCTAGCGGGGTCGGAGATACGCAGTATTTT; CDR3 protein: CASSSSGVGDTQYF
V gene: TRBV29-1; J gene: TRBJ1-5; clone size: .; D gene: .; CDR3 length: 18; CDR3 DNA: TGCAGCGTCAACAAATCCGGGACCCCCATATATAGCAATCAGCCCCAGCATTTT; CDR3 protein: CSVNKSGTPIYSNQPQHF
V gene: TRBV19; J gene: TRBJ2-6; clone size: .; D gene: .; CDR3 length: 15; CDR3 DNA: TGTGCCAGTAGCCGTCCAGGTAGAGGGGCCAACGTCCTGACTTTC; CDR3 protein: CASSRPGRGANVLTF
V gene: TRBV11-2; J gene: TRBJ2-7; clone size: few; D gene: TRBD1; CDR3 length: 14; CDR3 DNA: TGTGCCAGCAGCTTAGTGGGGACAGACTACGAGCAGTACTTC; CDR3 protein: CASSLVGTDYEQYF
V gene: TRBV11-2; J gene: TRBJ2-1; clone size: .; D gene: .; CDR3 length: 12; CDR3 DNA: TGTGCCAGCAGCCTGAGCGGTCCTGAGCAGTTCTTC; CDR3 protein: CASSLSGPEQFF
V gene: TRBV10-3; J gene: TRBJ2-7; clone size: .; D gene: .; CDR3 length: 12; CDR3 DNA: TGTGCCATCCAAGCCAGCTCCTACGAGCAGTACTTC; CDR3 protein: CAIQASSYEQYF
V gene: TRBV14; J gene: TRBJ1-1; clone size: .; D gene: .; CDR3 length: 14; CDR3 DNA: TGTGCCAGCAGCCAGCTCGGTGGAGGCACTGAAGCTTTCTTT; CDR3 protein: CASSQLGGGTEAFF
V gene: TRBV12-3/TRBV12-4; J gene: TRBJ2-1; clone size: many; D gene: .; CDR3 length: 14; CDR3 DNA: TGTGCCAGCAGTTTAGTGCCGGTATACAATGAGCAGTTCTTC; CDR3 protein: CASSLVPVYNEQFF
V gene: TRBV5-1; J gene: TRBJ1-1; clone size: .; D gene: .; CDR3 length: 14; CDR3 DNA: TGCGCCAGCAGCCTCCAGGGCGTGGGGACTGAAGCTTTCTTT; CDR3 protein: CASSLQGVGTEAFF
V gene: TRBV6-6; J gene: TRBJ1-5; clone size: many; D gene: .; CDR3 length: 16; CDR3 DNA: TGTGCCAGCAGTTACTCAAAGGGAAGGGGCAATCAGCCCCAGCATTTT; CDR3 protein: CASSYSKGRGNQPQHF
V gene: TRBV20-1; J gene: TRBJ2-3; clone size: .; D gene: TRBD2; CDR3 length: 14; CDR3 DNA: TGCAGTGCGCCGGGTAGCGGGAGTAGGGATACGCAGTATTTT; CDR3 protein: CSAPGSGSRDTQYF
V gene: TRBV27; J gene: TRBJ2-5; clone size: .; D gene: .; CDR3 length: 15; CDR3 DNA: TGTGCCAGCGAGGACTCTAGAGGGGGGGAAGAGACCCAGTACTTC; CDR3 protein: CASEDSRGGEETQYF
V gene: TRBV4-1; J gene: TRBJ1-4; clone size: .; D gene: TRBD1; CDR3 length: 20; CDR3 DNA: TGCGCCAGCAGCCAACGGACAGGGTCGGATATCCGGGCAACTAATGAAAAACTGTTTTTT; CDR3 protein: CASSQRTGSDIRATNEKLFF
V gene: TRBV15; J gene: TRBJ2-1; clone size: few; D gene: .; CDR3 length: 15; CDR3 DNA: TGTGCCACCAGCCCCCTGGCGGTGTCCTACAATGAGCAGTTCTTC; CDR3 protein: CATSPLAVSYNEQFF
V gene: TRBV12-3/TRBV12-4; J gene: TRBJ2-1; clone size: .; D gene: TRBD1; CDR3 length: 13; CDR3 DNA: TGTGCCAGCACCCCAGACAGGGGAAATGAGCAGTTCTTC; CDR3 protein: CASTPDRGNEQFF
V gene: TRBV29-1; J gene: TRBJ2-1; clone size: few; D gene: TRBD2; CDR3 length: 14; CDR3 DNA: TGCAGCGTTGAAGGTAGCGGGAGATACTATGAGCAGTTCTTC; CDR3 protein: CSVEGSGRYYEQFF
V gene: TRBV9; J gene: TRBJ2-2; clone size: few; D gene: .; CDR3 length: 14; CDR3 DNA: TGTGCCAGCAGCGTAGGGGGTGGAACCGGGGAGCTGTTTTTT; CDR3 protein: CASSVGGGTGELFF
V gene: TRBV20-1; J gene: TRBJ2-7; clone size: .; D gene: TRBD1; CDR3 length: 15; CDR3 DNA: TGCAGTGCTCCAGAGTCCACAGGGGGCAGATACGAGCAGTACTTC; CDR3 protein: CSAPESTGGRYEQYF
V gene: TRBV20-1; J gene: TRBJ2-1; clone size: many; D gene: TRBD2; CDR3 length: 13; CDR3 DNA: TGCAGTGCTAGCGGGAGGGGGAGAAATGAGCAGTTCTTC; CDR3 protein: CSASGRGRNEQFF
V gene: TRBV30; J gene: TRBJ2-5; clone size: few; D gene: .; CDR3 length: 12; CDR3 DNA: TGTGCCTGGAGTGTACAACGACAGACCCAGTACTTC; CDR3 protein: CAWSVQRQTQYF
V gene: TRBV5-6; J gene: TRBJ2-7; clone size: few; D gene: TRBD1; CDR3 length: 15; CDR3 DNA: TGTGCCAGCAGCTCACCGGGACAGAGAGACTACGAGCAGTACTTC; CDR3 protein: CASSSPGQRDYEQYF
V gene: TRBV19; J gene: TRBJ2-1; clone size: many; D gene: .; CDR3 length: 13; CDR3 DNA: TGTGCCAGTAGTGCCTTGCCCGGCAATGAGCAGTTCTTC; CDR3 protein: CASSALPGNEQFF
V gene: TRBV18; J gene: TRBJ2-1; clone size: .; D gene: .; CDR3 length: 13; CDR3 DNA: TGTGCCAGCTCAGGGGAATTGGAAAATGAGCAGTTCTTC; CDR3 protein: CASSGELENEQFF
V gene: TRBV15; J gene: TRBJ1-5; clone size: .; D gene: .; CDR3 length: 13; CDR3 DNA: TGTGCCACCAGCAGTCACGGGGCTCAGCCCCAGCATTTT; CDR3 protein: CATSSHGAQPQHF
V gene: TRBV4-1; J gene: TRBJ2-1; clone size: few; D gene: .; CDR3 length: 17; CDR3 DNA: TGCGCCAGCAGCCAAGGTTCGGGGCTAGAAGAGGGCAATGAGCAGTTCTTC; CDR3 protein: CASSQGSGLEEGNEQFF
V gene: TRBV6-5; J gene: TRBJ1-2; clone size: .; D gene: .; CDR3 length: 15; CDR3 DNA: TGTGCCAGCAGTTACAAAACGGGTGGTGTCTATGGCTACACCTTC; CDR3 protein: CASSYKTGGVYGYTF
V gene: TRBV28; J gene: TRBJ2-2; clone size: many; D gene: TRBD1; CDR3 length: 15; CDR3 DNA: TGTGCCAGCAGTCCAGGGGGCGGGTACACCGGGGAGCTGTTTTTT; CDR3 protein: CASSPGGGYTGELFF